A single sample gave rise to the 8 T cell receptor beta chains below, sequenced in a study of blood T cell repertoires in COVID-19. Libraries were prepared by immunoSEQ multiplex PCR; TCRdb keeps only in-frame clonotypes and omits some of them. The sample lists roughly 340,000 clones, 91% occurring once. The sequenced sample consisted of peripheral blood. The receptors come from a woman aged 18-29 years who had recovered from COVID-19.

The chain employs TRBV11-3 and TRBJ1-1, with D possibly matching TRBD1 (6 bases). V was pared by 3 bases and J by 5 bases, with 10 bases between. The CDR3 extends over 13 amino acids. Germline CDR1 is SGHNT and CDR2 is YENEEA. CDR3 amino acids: CASSFNRETEAFF. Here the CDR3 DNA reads TGTGCCAGCAGCTTCAACAGGGAGACTGAAGCTTTCTTT.

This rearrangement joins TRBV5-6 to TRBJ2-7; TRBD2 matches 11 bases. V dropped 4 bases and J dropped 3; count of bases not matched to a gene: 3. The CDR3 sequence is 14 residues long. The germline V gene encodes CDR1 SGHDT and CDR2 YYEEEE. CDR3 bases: TGTGCCAGCAGCCCCGGGACTAGCGGCTACGAGCAGTACGTC. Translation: CASSPGTSGYEQYV.

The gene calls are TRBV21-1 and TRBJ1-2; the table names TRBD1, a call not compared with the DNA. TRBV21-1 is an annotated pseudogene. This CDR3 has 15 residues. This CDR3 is CASSKAMQGGYGYTF. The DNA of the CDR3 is TGTGCCAGCAGCAAAGCTATGCAGGGTGGCTATGGCTACACCTTC.

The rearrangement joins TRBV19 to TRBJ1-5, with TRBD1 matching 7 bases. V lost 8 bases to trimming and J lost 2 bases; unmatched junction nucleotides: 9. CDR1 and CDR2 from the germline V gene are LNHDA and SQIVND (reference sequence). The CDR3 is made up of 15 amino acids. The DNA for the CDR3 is TGTGCCAGTGGACGTAAGGGACAGCGCAATCAGCCCCAGCATTTT. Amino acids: CASGRKGQRNQPQHF. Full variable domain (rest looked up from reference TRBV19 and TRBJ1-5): DGGITQSPKYLFRKEGQNVTLSCEQNLNHDAMYWYRQDPGQGLRLIYYSQIVNDFQKGDIAEGYSVSREKKESFPLTVTSAQKNPTAFYLCASGRKGQRNQPQHFGDGTRLSIL.

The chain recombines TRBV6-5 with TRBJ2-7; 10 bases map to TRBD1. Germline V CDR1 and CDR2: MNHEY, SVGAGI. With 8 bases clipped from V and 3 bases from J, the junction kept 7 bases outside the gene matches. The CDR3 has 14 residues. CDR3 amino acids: CASSRDRGRYEQYV. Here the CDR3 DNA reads TGTGCCAGCTCCCGGGACAGGGGACGCTACGAGCAGTACGTC.

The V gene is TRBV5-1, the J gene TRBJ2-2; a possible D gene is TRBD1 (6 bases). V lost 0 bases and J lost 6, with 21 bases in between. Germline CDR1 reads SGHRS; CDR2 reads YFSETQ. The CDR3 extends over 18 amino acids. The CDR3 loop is CASSLAGQGTTGPGELFF. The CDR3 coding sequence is TGCGCCAGCAGCTTGGCGGGTCAGGGGACAACGGGCCCCGGGGAGCTGTTTTTT. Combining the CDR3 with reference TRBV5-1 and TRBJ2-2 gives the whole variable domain KAGVTQTPRYLIKTRGQQVTLSCSPISGHRSVSWYQQTPGQGLQFLFEYFSETQRNKGNFPGRFSGRQFSNSRSEMNVSTLELGDSALYLCASSLAGQGTTGPGELFFGEGSRLTVL.

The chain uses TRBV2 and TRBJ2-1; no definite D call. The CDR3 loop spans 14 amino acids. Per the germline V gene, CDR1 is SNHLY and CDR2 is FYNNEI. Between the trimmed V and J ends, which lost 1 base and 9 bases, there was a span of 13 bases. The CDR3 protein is CASSEGVPSGEQFF. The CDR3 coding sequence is TGTGCCAGCAGTGAAGGCGTCCCTTCCGGTGAGCAGTTCTTC. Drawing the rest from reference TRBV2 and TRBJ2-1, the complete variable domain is EPEVTQTPSHQVTQMGQEVILRCVPISNHLYFYWYRQILGQKVEFLVSFYNNEISEKSEIFDDQFSVERPDGSNFTLKIRSTKLEDSAMYFCASSEGVPSGEQFFGPGTRLTVL.

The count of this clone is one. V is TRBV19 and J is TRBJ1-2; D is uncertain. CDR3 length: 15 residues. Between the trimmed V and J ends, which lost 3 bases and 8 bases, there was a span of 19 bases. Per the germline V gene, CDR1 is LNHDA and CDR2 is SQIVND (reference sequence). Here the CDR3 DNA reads TGTGCCAGTAGTATCTTGCGGGGATATACGGTAGGCTACACCTTC. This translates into CASSILRGYTVGYTF.